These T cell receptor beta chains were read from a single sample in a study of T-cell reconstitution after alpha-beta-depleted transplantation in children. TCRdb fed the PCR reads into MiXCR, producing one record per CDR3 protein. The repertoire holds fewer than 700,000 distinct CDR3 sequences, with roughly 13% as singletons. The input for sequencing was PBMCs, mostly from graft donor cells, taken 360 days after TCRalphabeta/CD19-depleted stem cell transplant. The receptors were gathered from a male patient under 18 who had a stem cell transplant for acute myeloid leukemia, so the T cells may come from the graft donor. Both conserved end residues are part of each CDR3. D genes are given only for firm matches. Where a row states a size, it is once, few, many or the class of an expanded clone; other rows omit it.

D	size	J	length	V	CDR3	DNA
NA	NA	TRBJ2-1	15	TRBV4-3	CASSPGADRGGEQFF	TGCGCCAGCAGCCCAGGGGCTGATAGAGGGGGTGAGCAGTTCTTC
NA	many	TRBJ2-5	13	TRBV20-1	CSAPSDSQETQYF	TGCAGTGCCCCGAGCGACAGCCAAGAGACCCAGTACTTC
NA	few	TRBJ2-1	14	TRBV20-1	CSATKRSSYNEQFF	TGCAGTGCTACCAAGCGGAGCTCCTACAATGAGCAGTTCTTC
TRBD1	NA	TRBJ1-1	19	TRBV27	CASSSSQGVAGFMNTEAFF	TGTGCCAGCAGTTCCTCGCAGGGGGTCGCTGGATTTATGAACACTGAAGCTTTCTTT
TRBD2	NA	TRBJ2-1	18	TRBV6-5	CASSYGLAGGPSYNEQFF	TGTGCCAGCAGTTACGGACTAGCGGGAGGGCCATCTTACAATGAGCAGTTCTTC
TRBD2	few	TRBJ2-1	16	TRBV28	CASSSQTSLDYNEQFF	TGTGCCAGCAGTTCCCAGACTAGCCTAGATTACAATGAGCAGTTCTTC
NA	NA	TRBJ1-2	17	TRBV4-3	CASSQVSVAGGIYGYTF	TGCGCCAGCAGCCAAGTGAGCGTGGCGGGGGGGATCTATGGCTACACCTTC
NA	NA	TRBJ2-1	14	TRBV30	CALRRDGLGDEQFF	TGTGCCCTCCGGAGGGACGGTCTAGGAGATGAGCAGTTCTTC
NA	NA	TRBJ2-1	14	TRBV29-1	CSVVPGLVYNEQFF	TGCAGCGTAGTACCGGGACTCGTCTACAATGAGCAGTTCTTC
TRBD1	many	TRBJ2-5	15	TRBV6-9	CASSYFMTGQESQYF	TGTGCCAGCAGTTATTTTATGACAGGGCAAGAGAGCCAGTACTTC